Listed here are 7 T cell receptor beta chains from one sample, sequenced in a study of blood T cell repertoires in COVID-19. Measured with immunoSEQ multiplex PCR; TCRdb has only the in-frame clones, and not every one. The data contain around 80,000 clones, roughly 77% of them singletons. Material for sequencing was peripheral blood. The receptor source for this set is a man in his forties or fifties with active or convalescent COVID-19.

This clone showed up just once. Written as DNA, the CDR3 is TGTGCCAGTAGTATAACTAGCGGGGGGGCTTACCCACCCTACGAGCAGTACTTC. Residues: CASSITSGGAYPPYEQYF. The chain recombines TRBV19 with TRBJ2-7; TRBD2 matches at 13 bases. This CDR3 spans 18 amino acids. J gave up 2 bases and V 2 bases, and 9 bases lay outside the gene matches. Per the germline V gene, CDR1 is LNHDA and CDR2 is SQIVND (reference sequence).

The genes are TRBV15 and TRBJ2-7; D remains ambiguous. The CDR3 extends over 12 amino acids. V was cut by 0 bases and J by 6 bases, with 6 bases left in between. Germline V gene data show CDR1 as LNHNV and CDR2 as YYDKDF (reference sequence). The chain's CDR3 is CATSRDPLEQYF. The DNA for the CDR3 is TGTGCCACCAGCAGAGATCCCCTCGAGCAGTACTTC.

This clone was observed a handful of times. V is TRBV30 and J is TRBJ1-1; unclear D gene. CDR1 and CDR2 (germline): GTSNPN, SVGIG (reference sequence). There are 11 residues in the CDR3. Trimming left V 1 base short and J 11 bases short, with 11 bases between. DNA of the CDR3: TGTGCCTGGAGTGGACTATCGGGGGCTTTCTTT. This translates into CAWSGLSGAFF.

The V and J genes are TRBV2 and TRBJ2-2; unclear D gene. This CDR3 is built from 14 residues. Germline-derived CDR1 and CDR2 are SNHLY and FYNNEI. The V end lost 10 bases, the J end lost 2 bases, and 14 bases lay between the germline ends. The CDR3 region is CATQRLGNTGELFF. The CDR3 DNA sequence: TGTGCCACCCAAAGACTGGGTAACACCGGGGAGCTGTTTTTT. Variable domain in full (rest from reference TRBV2 and TRBJ2-2): EPEVTQTPSHQVTQMGQEVILRCVPISNHLYFYWYRQILGQKVEFLVSFYNNEISEKSEIFDDQFSVERPDGSNFTLKIRSTKLEDSAMYFCATQRLGNTGELFFGEGSRLTVL.

This clone was recorded only once. V is TRBV28 and J is TRBJ1-1; 7 positions match TRBD1. V was clipped by 2 bases and J by 2 bases; unmatched bases: 5. This CDR3 comprises 15 residues. Germline values: CDR1 MDHEN, CDR2 SYDVKM. The CDR3 nucleotides read TGTGCCAGCAGTTTAGGTCGACAGGGCAACACTGAAGCTTTCTTT. It codes for CASSLGRQGNTEAFF. Full variable domain (remainder filled in from reference TRBV28 and TRBJ1-1): DVKVTQSSRYLVKRTGEKVFLECVQDMDHENMFWYRQDPGLGLRLIYFSYDVKMKEKGDIPEGYSVSREKKERFSLILESASTNQTSMYLCASSLGRQGNTEAFFGQGTRLTVV.

This chain joins TRBV18 and TRBJ1-1; 10 bases line up with TRBD1. Germline CDR1 reads KGHSH; CDR2 reads LQKENI. The CDR3 extends over 19 amino acids. The V gene end was trimmed by 2 bases and the J gene end by 1 base; junction bases not matched to a gene: 13. CDR3 residues: CASSPRRQGAGEWNTEAFF. Written as DNA, the CDR3 is TGTGCCAGCTCACCAAGGAGACAGGGGGCTGGTGAGTGGAACACTGAAGCTTTCTTT.

This rearrangement joins TRBV29-1 to TRBJ1-1, with 10 bases that match TRBD1. The CDR3 is 14 amino acids. J was trimmed by 0 bases and V by 7 bases; bases with no gene match: 5. Germline V gene lookup returns CDR1 SQVTM and CDR2 ANQGSEA. The CDR3, as DNA: TGCAGCGCTCGGGACAGGGGTATGAACACTGAAGCTTTCTTT. Its protein product is CSARDRGMNTEAFF. The full variable domain, with the rest looked up from reference TRBV29-1 and TRBJ1-1, is SAVISQKPSRDICQRGTSLTIQCQVDSQVTMMFWYRQQPGQSLTLIATANQGSEATYESGFVIDKFPISRPNLTFSTLTVSNMSPEDSSIYLCSARDRGMNTEAFFGQGTRLTVV.